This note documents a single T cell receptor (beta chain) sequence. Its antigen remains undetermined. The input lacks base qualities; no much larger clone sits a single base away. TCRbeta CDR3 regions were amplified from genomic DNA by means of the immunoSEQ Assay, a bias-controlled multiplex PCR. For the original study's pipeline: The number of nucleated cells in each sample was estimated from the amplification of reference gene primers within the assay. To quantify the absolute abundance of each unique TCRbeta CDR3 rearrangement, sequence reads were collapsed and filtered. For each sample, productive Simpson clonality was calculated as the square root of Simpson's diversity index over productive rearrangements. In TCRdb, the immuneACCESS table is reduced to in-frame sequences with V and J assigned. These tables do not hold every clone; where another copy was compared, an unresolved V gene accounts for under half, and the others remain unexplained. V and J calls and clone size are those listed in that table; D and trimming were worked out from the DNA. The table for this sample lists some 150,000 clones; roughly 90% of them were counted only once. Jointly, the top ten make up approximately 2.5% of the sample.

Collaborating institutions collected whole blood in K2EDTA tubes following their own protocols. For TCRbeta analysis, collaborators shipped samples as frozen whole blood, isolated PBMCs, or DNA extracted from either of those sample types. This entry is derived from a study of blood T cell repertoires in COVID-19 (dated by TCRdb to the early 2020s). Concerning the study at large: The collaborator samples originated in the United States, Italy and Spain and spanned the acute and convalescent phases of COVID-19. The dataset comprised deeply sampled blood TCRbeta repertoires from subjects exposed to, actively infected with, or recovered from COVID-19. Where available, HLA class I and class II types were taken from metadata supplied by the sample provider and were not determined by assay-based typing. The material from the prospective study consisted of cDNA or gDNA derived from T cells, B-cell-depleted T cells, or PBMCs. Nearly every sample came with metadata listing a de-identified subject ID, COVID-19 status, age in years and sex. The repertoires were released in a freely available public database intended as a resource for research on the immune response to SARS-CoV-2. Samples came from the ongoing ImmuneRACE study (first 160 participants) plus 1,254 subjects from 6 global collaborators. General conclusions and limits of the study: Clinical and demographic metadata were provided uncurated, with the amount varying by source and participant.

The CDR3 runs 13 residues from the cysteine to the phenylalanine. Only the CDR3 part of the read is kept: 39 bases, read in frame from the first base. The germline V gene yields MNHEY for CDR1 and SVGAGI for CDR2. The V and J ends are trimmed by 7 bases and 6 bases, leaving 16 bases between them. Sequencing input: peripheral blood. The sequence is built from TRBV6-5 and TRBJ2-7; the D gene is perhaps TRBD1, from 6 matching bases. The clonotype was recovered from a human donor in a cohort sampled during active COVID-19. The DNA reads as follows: TGTGCCAGCAACAGGGATTTGACGGGCGAGCAGTACTTC. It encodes CASNRDLTGEQYF.